This is a list of T cell receptor beta chains from one sample in a study of blood T cell repertoires in COVID-19. The data were produced by immunoSEQ multiplex PCR, yet TCRdb's version contains in-frame clones alone and is incomplete. The data contain approximately 290,000 clones, almost 90% of them singletons. The sample comprised PBMCs or T cells enriched from blood (not recorded which). The receptors here all came from a woman aged 18-29 years with acute COVID-19. The CDR3 runs from the conserved cysteine through the conserved F or W. A D gene is named only where the DNA matches it firmly. Not all rows give a size; the values are once, few, many and, for expanded clones, a class.

d_gene	abundance	v_gene	j_gene	CDR3nt	CDR3aa
-	-	TRBV11-3	TRBJ2-6	TGTGCCAGCAGCTTAGGGTTACAGACCCTCTCTGGGGCCAACGTCCTGACTTTC	CASSLGLQTLSGANVLTF
-	few	TRBV28	TRBJ1-2	TGTGCCAGCAGTGCGGACAGAGGTTCGGATGGCTACACCTTC	CASSADRGSDGYTF
TRBD1	-	TRBV7-8	TRBJ1-5	TGTGCCAGCAGCCTGACAGGGGGCGATCAGCCCCAGCATTTT	CASSLTGGDQPQHF
TRBD2	-	TRBV5-4	TRBJ2-7	TGTGCCAGCAGCCTGGGGGGGGGACTAGACTACGAGCAGTACTTC	CASSLGGGLDYEQYF
-	few	TRBV9	TRBJ2-7	TGTGCCAGCAGTGGAGATTCACTTGCGGGCGAGCAGTACTTC	CASSGDSLAGEQYF
-	-	TRBV6-2/TRBV6-3	TRBJ2-7	TGTGCCAGCAGTTACTCGAGGGCCGACAGGTCGAGGAGCTCCTACGAGCAGTACTTC	CASSYSRADRSRSSYEQYF
-	-	TRBV18	TRBJ2-7	TGTGCCAGCTCCGAACAATACGAGCAGTACTTC	CASSEQYEQYF
TRBD1	-	TRBV5-1	TRBJ1-2	TGCGCCAGCAGCCTCGGACAGGGGGCTGGCTATGGCTACACCTTC	CASSLGQGAGYGYTF
-	-	TRBV19	TRBJ1-2	TGTGCCAGTAGTACCCCGACAGCTAACTATGGCTACACCTTC	CASSTPTANYGYTF
-	few	TRBV29-1	TRBJ1-2	TGCAGCGCCCGAGGGTCAGGCCATGTGGGCTACACCTTC	CSARGSGHVGYTF
TRBD1	-	TRBV18	TRBJ1-2	TGTGCCAGCTCACCGACAGGGACGGCACGCCTGGGGGGCTACACCTTC	CASSPTGTARLGGYTF
TRBD2	-	TRBV6-5	TRBJ2-1	TGTGCCAGCGATTACCGACTAGCGGGAAACAATGAGCAGTTCTTC	CASDYRLAGNNEQFF
TRBD1	-	TRBV12-5	TRBJ1-2	TGTGCTAGTGGTTCCAGGACAGGTGGCTACACCTTC	CASGSRTGGYTF
TRBD2	-	TRBV9	TRBJ2-5	TGTGCCAGCAGCGGAGGGACTATAGGACAAGAGACCCAGTACTTC	CASSGGTIGQETQYF
-	-	TRBV7-9	TRBJ1-1	TGTGCCAGCAGCTCCCGGACAGCCACTGAAGCTTTCTTT	CASSSRTATEAFF
TRBD2	-	TRBV9	TRBJ2-5	TGTGCCAGCAGCGTAGGAGCGGGAGAGCAGACCCAGTACTTC	CASSVGAGEQTQYF
-	-	TRBV19	TRBJ1-5	TGTGCCAGTAGTATAAGCGGTAATCAGCCCCAGCATTTT	CASSISGNQPQHF
-	-	TRBV2	TRBJ2-5	TGTGCCAGCGGGAGTCTACAAGAGACCCAGTACTTC	CASGSLQETQYF
-	few	TRBV11-2	TRBJ2-7	TGTGCCAGCAGCTTAGATCGGGCAGGGGCCTACTACGAGCAGTACTTC	CASSLDRAGAYYEQYF
-	-	TRBV6-2/TRBV6-3	TRBJ1-5	TGTGCCAGCAGTTACGTATCCGGGACAACAAAACCTAATCAGCCCCAGCATTTT	CASSYVSGTTKPNQPQHF
-	once	TRBV9	TRBJ1-5	TGTGCCAGCGGGCCTAGCAATCAGCCCCAGCATTTT	CASGPSNQPQHF
TRBD2	-	TRBV3-1/TRBV3-2	TRBJ2-1	TGTGCCAGCAGCCAAGCGGGACTAGCGGGAGAGGGTGAGCAGTTCTTC	CASSQAGLAGEGEQFF
TRBD1	-	TRBV2	TRBJ1-3	TGTGCCAGCCTCTTCACTCCGGGACAGGGAGGAAACACCATATATTTT	CASLFTPGQGGNTIYF
-	-	TRBV7-9	TRBJ2-3	TGTGCCAGCAGCTTCGGTGGGAGTGAGACAGATACGCAGTATTTT	CASSFGGSETDTQYF
-	-	TRBV5-1	TRBJ1-1	TGCGCCAGCAGCTCCCTGACAGCCCCAACGGGCACTGAAGCTTTCTTT	CASSSLTAPTGTEAFF
-	-	TRBV9	TRBJ1-6	TGTGCCAGCAGTGCCCAGAGCGAAAATTCACCCCTCCACTTT	CASSAQSENSPLHF
TRBD2	-	TRBV27	TRBJ2-7	TGTGCCAGCAGGGACCTAGCGGGGGGCCCCGACGAGCAGTACTTC	CASRDLAGGPDEQYF
-	-	TRBV9	TRBJ1-1	TGTGCCAGCAGCAATGCAGGCGGGACTGAAGCTTTCTTT	CASSNAGGTEAFF
TRBD2	-	TRBV3-1/TRBV3-2	TRBJ2-4	TGTGCCAGCAGCCTAAGGGGAGGGAGGAACATTCAGTACTTC	CASSLRGGRNIQYF
-	-	TRBV3-1/TRBV3-2	TRBJ1-1	TGTGCCAGCAGCGCCCTTGCCGATCGGAGCACTGAAGCTTTCTTT	CASSALADRSTEAFF
-	-	TRBV20-1	TRBJ2-5	TGCAGTGCTAGTCAGGTTGGCCCAAAAGAGACCCAGTACTTC	CSASQVGPKETQYF
TRBD2	-	TRBV3-1/TRBV3-2	TRBJ2-1	TGTGCCAGCAGCCCCCCGGGACTAGCGGCCTACAATGAGCAGTTCTTC	CASSPPGLAAYNEQFF
-	-	TRBV7-9	TRBJ1-2	TGTGCCAGCAGCTTAGGCCTGAGCGGGGTCTATGGCTACACCTTC	CASSLGLSGVYGYTF
-	-	TRBV5-6	TRBJ1-2	TGTGCCAGCAGCTTACTTTCATGGCGGAGGAATGATAACTATGGCTACACCTTC	CASSLLSWRRNDNYGYTF
-	-	TRBV9	TRBJ2-7	TGTGCCAGCAGCGTAGTGGAGGAACTGGGCGAGCAGTACTTC	CASSVVEELGEQYF
-	-	TRBV4-1	TRBJ2-1	TGCGCCAGCAGCCAAGAGTCTCTAGCTGCAACCTACTCCTACAATGAGCAGTTCTTC	CASSQESLAATYSYNEQFF
TRBD1	-	TRBV15	TRBJ1-2	TGTGCCACCAGCAGAGATTCACAAGGACAGGGGGGCTATGGCTACACCTTC	CATSRDSQGQGGYGYTF
TRBD1	-	TRBV6-1	TRBJ2-3	TGTGCCAGCAGTGCTTCCGGGACAGGGAGCACAGATACGCAGTATTTT	CASSASGTGSTDTQYF
TRBD1	-	TRBV7-3	TRBJ1-2	TGTGCCAGCAGCTTAACCCCTCGACAGGGGGGAAAGAACTATGGCTACACCTTC	CASSLTPRQGGKNYGYTF
TRBD1	once	TRBV28	TRBJ2-3	TGTGCCAGCAGATCAACGAGGGGGCCAGATACGCAGTATTTT	CASRSTRGPDTQYF